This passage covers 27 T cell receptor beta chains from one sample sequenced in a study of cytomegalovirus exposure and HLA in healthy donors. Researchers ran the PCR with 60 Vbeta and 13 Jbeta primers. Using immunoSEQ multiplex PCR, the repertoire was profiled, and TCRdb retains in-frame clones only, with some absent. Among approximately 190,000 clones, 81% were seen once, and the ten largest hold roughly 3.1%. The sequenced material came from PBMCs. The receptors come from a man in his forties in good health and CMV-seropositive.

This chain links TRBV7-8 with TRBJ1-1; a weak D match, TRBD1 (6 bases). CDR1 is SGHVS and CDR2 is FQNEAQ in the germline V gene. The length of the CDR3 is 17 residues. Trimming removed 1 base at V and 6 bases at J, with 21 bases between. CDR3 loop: CASSLVRSWQGISEAFF. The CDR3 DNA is TGTGCCAGCAGCTTAGTTAGGTCATGGCAGGGGATATCTGAAGCTTTCTTT.

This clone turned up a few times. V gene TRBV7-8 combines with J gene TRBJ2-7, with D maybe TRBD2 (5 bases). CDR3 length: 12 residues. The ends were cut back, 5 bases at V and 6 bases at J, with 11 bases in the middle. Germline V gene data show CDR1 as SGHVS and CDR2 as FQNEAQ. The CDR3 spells CASSEGFTEQYF. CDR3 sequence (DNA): TGTGCCAGCAGCGAGGGATTTACCGAGCAGTACTTC.

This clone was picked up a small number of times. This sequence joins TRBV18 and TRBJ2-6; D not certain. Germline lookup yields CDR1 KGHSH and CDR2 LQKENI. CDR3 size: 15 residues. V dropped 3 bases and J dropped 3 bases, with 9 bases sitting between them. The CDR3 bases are TGTGCCAGCTCACCGGCCCGCGGTGGGGCCAACGTCCTGACTTTC. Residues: CASSPARGGANVLTF.

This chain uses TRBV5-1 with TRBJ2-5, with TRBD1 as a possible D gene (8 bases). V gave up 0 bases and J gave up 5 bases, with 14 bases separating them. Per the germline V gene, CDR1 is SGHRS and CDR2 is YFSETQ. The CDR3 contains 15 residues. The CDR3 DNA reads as TGCGCCAGCAGCTTGGTGACAGGGGAGGGGGAGACCCAGTACTTC. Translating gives CASSLVTGEGETQYF.

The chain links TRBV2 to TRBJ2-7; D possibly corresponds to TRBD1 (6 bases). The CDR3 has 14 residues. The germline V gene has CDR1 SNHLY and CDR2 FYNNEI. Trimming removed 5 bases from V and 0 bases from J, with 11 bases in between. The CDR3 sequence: CASSSRTDSYEQYF. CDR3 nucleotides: TGTGCCAGCAGTTCACGGACAGACTCCTACGAGCAGTACTTC.

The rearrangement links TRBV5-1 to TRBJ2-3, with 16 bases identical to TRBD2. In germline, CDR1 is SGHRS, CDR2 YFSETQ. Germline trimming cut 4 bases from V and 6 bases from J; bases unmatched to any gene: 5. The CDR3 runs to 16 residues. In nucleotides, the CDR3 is TGCGCCAGCAGCCACGGGACTAGCGGGAGGGAGGATACGCAGTATTTT. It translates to CASSHGTSGREDTQYF.

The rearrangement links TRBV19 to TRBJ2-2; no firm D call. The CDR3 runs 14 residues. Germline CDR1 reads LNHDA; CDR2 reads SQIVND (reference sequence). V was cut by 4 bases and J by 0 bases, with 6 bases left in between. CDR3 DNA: TGTGCCAGTAGTACCGTCCCGAACACCGGGGAGCTGTTTTTT. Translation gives CASSTVPNTGELFF.

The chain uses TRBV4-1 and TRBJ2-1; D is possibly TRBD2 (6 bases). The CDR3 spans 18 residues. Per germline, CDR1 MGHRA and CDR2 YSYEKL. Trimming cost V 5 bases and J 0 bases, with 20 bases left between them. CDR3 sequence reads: CASSYTTSSTSSYNEQFF. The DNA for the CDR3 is TGCGCCAGCAGCTATACTACCTCCTCGACTAGCTCCTACAATGAGCAGTTCTTC.

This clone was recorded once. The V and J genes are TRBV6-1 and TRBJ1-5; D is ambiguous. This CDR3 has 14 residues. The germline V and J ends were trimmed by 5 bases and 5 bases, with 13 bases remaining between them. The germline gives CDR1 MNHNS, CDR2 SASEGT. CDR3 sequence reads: CASSKEYGDQPQHF. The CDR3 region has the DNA TGTGCCAGCAGTAAAGAATACGGGGATCAGCCCCAGCATTTT.

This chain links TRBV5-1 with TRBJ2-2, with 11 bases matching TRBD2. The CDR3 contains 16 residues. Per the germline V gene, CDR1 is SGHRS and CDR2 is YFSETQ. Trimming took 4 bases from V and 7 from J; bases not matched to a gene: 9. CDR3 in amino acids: CASSLLSGGAVGELFF. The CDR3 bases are TGCGCCAGCAGCCTTCTTAGCGGGGGGGCTGTCGGGGAGCTGTTTTTT.

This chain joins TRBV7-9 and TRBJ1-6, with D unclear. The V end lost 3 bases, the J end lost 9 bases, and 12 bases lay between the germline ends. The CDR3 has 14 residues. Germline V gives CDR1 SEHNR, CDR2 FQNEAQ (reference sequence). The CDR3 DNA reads TGTGCCAGCAGCTTGGAGTTCACCGCTTCACCCCTCCACTTT. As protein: CASSLEFTASPLHF.

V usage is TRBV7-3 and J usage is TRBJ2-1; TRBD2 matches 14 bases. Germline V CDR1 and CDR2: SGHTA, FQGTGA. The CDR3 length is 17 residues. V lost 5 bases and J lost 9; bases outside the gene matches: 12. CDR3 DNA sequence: TGTGCCAGCAGCCCACAATTAGGACTAGCGGGAGGCCCTGAGCAGTTCTTC. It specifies CASSPQLGLAGGPEQFF.

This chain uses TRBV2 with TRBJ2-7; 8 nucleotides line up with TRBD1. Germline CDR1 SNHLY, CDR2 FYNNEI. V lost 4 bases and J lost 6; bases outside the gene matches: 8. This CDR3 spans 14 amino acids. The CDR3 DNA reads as TGTGCCAGCAGTGGGCAGGGGGCGCCCTCCGAGCAGTACTTC. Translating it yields CASSGQGAPSEQYF.

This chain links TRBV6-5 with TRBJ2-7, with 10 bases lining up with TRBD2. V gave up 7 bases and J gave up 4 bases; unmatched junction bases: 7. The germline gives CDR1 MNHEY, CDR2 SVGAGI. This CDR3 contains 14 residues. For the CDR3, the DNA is TGTGCCAGCACCAAGCGGGAGGGCCTGTACGAGCAGTACTTC. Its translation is CASTKREGLYEQYF.

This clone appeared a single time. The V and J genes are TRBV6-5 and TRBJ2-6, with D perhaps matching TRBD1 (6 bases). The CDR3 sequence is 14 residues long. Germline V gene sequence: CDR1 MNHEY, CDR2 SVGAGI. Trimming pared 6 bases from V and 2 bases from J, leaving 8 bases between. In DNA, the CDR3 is TGTGCCAGCAGAGGACAGCCTGGGGCCAACGTCCTGACTTTC. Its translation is CASRGQPGANVLTF.

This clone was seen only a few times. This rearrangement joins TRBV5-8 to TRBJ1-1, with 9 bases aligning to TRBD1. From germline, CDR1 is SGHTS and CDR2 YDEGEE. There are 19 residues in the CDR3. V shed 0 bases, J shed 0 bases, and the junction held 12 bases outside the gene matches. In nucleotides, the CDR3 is TGTGCCAGCAGCTTGGTGGGGGGACAGGGCGGGTTCATGAACACTGAAGCTTTCTTT. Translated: CASSLVGGQGGFMNTEAFF.

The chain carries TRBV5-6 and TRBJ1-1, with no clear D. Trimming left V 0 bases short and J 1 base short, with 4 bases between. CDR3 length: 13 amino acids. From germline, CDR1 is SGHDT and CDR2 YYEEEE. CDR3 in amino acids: CASSLGGNTEAFF. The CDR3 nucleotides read TGTGCCAGCAGCTTGGGAGGGAACACTGAAGCTTTCTTT.

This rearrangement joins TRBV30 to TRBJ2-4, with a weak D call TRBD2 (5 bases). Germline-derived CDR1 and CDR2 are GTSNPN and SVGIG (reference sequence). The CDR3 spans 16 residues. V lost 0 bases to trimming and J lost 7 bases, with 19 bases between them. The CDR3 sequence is CAWSVRFTAGKNIQYF. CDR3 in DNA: TGTGCCTGGAGTGTACGTTTTACCGCCGGGAAGAACATTCAGTACTTC.

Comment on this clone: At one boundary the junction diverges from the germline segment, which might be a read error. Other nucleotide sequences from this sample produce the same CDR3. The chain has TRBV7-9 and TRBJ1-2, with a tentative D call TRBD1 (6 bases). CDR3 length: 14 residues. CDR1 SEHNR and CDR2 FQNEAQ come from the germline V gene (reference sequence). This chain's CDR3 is CASSLDSHTRGYTF. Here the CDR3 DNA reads TGTGCTAGCAGCTTGGACAGCCATACTAGGGGCTACACCTTC.

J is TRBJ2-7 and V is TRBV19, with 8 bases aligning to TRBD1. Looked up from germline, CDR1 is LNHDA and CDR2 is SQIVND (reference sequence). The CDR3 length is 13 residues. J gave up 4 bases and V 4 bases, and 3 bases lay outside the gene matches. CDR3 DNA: TGTGCCAGTAGTACTGGGGACAGGTACGAGCAGTACTTC. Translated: CASSTGDRYEQYF.

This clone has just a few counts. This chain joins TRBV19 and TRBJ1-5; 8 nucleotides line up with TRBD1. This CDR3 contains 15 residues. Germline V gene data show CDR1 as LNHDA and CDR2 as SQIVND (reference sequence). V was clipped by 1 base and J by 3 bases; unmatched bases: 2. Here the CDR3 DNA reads TGTGCCAGTAGTATAGGGACAGGGAACAATCAGCCCCAGCATTTT. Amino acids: CASSIGTGNNQPQHF.

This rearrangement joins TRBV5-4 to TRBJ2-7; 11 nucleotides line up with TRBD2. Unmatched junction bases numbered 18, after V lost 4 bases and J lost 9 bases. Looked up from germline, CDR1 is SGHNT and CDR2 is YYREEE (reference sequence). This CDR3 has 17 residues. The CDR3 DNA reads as TGTGCCAGCAGCAGCAGACTAGCGGGGATGAACGATCAAGGGCAGTACTTC. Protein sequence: CASSSRLAGMNDQGQYF.

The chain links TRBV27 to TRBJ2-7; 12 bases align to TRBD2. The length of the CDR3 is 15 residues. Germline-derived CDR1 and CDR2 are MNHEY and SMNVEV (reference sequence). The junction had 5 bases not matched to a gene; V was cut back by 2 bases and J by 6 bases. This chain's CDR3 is CASSLVGTSGREQYF. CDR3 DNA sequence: TGTGCCAGCAGTTTAGTAGGGACTAGCGGGCGCGAGCAGTACTTC.

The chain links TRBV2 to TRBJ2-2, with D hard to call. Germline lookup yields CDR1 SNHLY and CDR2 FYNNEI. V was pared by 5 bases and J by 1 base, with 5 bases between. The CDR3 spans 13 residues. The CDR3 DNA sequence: TGTGCCAGCAGTCTCGGGAACACCGGGGAGCTGTTTTTT. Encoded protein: CASSLGNTGELFF. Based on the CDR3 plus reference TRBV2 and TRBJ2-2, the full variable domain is EPEVTQTPSHQVTQMGQEVILRCVPISNHLYFYWYRQILGQKVEFLVSFYNNEISEKSEIFDDQFSVERPDGSNFTLKIRSTKLEDSAMYFCASSLGNTGELFFGEGSRLTVL.

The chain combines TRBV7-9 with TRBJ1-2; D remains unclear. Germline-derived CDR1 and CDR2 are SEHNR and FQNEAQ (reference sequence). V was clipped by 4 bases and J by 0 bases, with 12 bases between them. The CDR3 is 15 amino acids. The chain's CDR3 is CASSSLQKANYGYTF. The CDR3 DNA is TGTGCCAGCAGCTCTTTACAGAAAGCTAACTATGGCTACACCTTC.

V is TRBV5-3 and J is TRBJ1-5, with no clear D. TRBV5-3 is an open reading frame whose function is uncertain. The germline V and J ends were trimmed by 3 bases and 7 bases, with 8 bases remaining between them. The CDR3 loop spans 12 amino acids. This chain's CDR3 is CARSSLRQPQHF. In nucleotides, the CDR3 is TGTGCCAGAAGCTCGCTGCGCCAGCCCCAGCATTTT.

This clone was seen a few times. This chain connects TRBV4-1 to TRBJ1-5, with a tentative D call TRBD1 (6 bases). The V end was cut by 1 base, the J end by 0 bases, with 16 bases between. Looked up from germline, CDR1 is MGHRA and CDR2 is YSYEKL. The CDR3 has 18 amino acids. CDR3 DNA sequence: TGCGCCAGCAGCCAAGTGACAGGAGCTCCATCTAGCAATCAGCCCCAGCATTTT. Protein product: CASSQVTGAPSSNQPQHF.